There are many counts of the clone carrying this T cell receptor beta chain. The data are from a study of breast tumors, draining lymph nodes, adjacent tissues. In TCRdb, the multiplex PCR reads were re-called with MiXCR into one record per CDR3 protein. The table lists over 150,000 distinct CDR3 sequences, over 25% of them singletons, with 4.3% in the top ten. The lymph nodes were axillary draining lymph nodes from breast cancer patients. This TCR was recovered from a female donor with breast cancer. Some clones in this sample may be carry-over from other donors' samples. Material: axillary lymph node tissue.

In DNA, the CDR3 is TGTGCCAGCAGTGACGTGAGCGGCACCTACGAGCAGTACTTC. It translates to CASSDVSGTYEQYF. The rearrangement uses TRBV6-5 and TRBJ2-7; D is possibly TRBD2 (5 bases). The germline gives CDR1 MNHEY, CDR2 SVGAGI. V was shortened by 5 bases and J by 2 bases, with 13 bases between the two germline ends. There are 14 residues in the CDR3.